This T cell receptor (beta chain) was identified during a study of T cell responses to AZD1222 COVID-19 vaccine. In regard to this clone: Its cognate antigen is unknown.

The V gene's germline CDR1 is MNHEY and CDR2 SMNVEV (reference sequence). The CDR3 length is 13 residues. The V and J ends lost 6 bases and 7 bases respectively, with 15 bases between them. Points from the study as a whole: Just 5 or 6 AZD1222 recipients tested seropositive at baseline. Elevations in Spike-specific TCR breadth and depth followed administration of two AZD1222 doses. Repertoires were sampled only after the peak T cell response. Clonal diversity was possibly underestimated; the donors were predominantly white British and more often female.

Only in-frame clones appear in the TCRdb table, and some are missing; sequencing was by immunoSEQ multiplex PCR. The sample lists over 130,000 clones, 88% occurring once. The chain couples TRBV27 to TRBJ1-2, with TRBD1 as a possible D gene (6 bases). The sample here was peripheral blood, taken on day 0 of AZD1222 vaccination. The clonotype comes from an adult in good health. CDR3 amino acids: CASSIIRGGGYTF. The CDR3 DNA reads TGTGCCAGCAGCATTATCAGGGGAGGTGGCTACACCTTC.